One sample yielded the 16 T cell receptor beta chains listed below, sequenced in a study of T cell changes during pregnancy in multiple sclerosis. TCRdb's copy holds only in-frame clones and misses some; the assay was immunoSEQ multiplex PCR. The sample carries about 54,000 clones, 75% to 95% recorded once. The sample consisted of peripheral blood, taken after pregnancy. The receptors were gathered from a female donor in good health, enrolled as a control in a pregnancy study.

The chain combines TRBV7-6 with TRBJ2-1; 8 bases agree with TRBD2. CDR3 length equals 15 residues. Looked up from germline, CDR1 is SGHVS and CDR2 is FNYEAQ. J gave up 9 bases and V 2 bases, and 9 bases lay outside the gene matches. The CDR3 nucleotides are TGTGCCAGCAGCTTACCAGCGGGAGATGGGGGTGAGCAGTTCTTC. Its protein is CASSLPAGDGGEQFF.

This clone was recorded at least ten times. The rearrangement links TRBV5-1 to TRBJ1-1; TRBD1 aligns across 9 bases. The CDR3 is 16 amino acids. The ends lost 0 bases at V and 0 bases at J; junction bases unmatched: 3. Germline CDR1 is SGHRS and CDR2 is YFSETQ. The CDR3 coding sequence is TGCGCCAGCAGCTTGGCAACAGGGGGCATGAACACTGAAGCTTTCTTT. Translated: CASSLATGGMNTEAFF.

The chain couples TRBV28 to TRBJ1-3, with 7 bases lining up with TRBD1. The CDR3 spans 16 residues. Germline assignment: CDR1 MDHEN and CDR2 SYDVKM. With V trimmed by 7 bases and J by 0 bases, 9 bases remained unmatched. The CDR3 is CASTGTAPSSGNTIYF. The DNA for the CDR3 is TGTGCCAGCACCGGGACAGCGCCGAGCTCTGGAAACACCATATATTTT. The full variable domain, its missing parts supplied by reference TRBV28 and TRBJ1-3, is DVKVTQSSRYLVKRTGEKVFLECVQDMDHENMFWYRQDPGLGLRLIYFSYDVKMKEKGDIPEGYSVSREKKERFSLILESASTNQTSMYLCASTGTAPSSGNTIYFGEGSWLTVV.

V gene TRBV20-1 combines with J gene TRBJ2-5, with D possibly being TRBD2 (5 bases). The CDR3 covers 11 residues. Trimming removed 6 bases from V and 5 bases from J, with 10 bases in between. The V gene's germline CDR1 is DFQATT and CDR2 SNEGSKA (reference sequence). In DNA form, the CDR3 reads TGCAGTGCAGGGAGTAAGGAGACCCAGTACTTC. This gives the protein CSAGSKETQYF.

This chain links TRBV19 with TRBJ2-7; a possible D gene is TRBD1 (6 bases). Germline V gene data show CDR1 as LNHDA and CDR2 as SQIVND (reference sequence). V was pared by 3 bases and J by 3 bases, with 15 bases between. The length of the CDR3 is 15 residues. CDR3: CASSMGTSRGYEQYF. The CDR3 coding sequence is TGTGCCAGTAGTATGGGGACCAGCAGGGGCTACGAGCAGTACTTC.

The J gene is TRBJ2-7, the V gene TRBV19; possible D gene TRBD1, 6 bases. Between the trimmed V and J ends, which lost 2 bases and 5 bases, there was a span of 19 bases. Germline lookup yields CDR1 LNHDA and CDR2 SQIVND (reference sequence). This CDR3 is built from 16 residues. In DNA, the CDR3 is TGTGCCAGTAGTATACCCTTTTTTACAGGGATCGACGAGCAGTACTTC. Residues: CASSIPFFTGIDEQYF.

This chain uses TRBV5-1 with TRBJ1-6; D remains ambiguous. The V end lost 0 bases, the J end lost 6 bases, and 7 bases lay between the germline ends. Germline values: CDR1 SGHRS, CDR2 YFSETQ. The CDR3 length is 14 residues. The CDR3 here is CASSLVNSNSPLHF. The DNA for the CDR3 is TGCGCCAGCAGCTTGGTTAACAGTAATTCACCCCTCCACTTT.

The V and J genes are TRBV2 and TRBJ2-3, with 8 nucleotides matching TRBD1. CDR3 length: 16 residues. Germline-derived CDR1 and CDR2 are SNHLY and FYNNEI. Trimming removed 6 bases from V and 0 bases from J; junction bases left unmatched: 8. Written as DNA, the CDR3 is TGTGCCAGCAGGGACAGGGTAAACTTAAGCACAGATACGCAGTATTTT. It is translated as CASRDRVNLSTDTQYF. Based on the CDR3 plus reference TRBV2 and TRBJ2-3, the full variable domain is EPEVTQTPSHQVTQMGQEVILRCVPISNHLYFYWYRQILGQKVEFLVSFYNNEISEKSEIFDDQFSVERPDGSNFTLKIRSTKLEDSAMYFCASRDRVNLSTDTQYFGPGTRLTVL.

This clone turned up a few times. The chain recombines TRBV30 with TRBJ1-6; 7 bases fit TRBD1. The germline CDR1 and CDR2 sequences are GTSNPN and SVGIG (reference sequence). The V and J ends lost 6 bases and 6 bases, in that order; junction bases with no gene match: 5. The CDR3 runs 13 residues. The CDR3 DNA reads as TGTGCCTGCCCCGGGACAGCTAATTCACCCCTCCACTTT. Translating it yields CACPGTANSPLHF.

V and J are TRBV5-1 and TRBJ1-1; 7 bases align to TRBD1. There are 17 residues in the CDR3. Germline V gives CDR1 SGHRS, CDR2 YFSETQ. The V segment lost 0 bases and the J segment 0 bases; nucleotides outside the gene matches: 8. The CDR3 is CASSLGTGDWMNTEAFF. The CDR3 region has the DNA TGCGCCAGCAGCTTGGGTACAGGGGATTGGATGAACACTGAAGCTTTCTTT.

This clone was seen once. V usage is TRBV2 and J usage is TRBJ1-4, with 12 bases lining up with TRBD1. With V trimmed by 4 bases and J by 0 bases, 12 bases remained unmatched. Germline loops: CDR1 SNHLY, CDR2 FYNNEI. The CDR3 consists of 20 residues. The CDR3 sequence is CASSGDGTGGARATNEKLFF. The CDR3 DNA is TGTGCCAGCAGTGGGGATGGGACAGGGGGCGCGAGAGCAACTAATGAAAAACTGTTTTTT.

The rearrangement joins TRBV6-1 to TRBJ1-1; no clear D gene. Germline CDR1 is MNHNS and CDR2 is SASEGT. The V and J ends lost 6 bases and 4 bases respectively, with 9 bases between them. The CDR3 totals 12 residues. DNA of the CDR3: TGTGCCAGCAGCGAGGGCAGCACTGAAGCTTTCTTT. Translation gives CASSEGSTEAFF.

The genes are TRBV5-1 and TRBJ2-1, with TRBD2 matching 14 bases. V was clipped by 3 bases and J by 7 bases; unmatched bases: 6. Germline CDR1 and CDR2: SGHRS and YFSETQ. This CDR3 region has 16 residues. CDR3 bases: TGCGCCAGCAGCTCGTTCGGGACTAGCGGGAGAAATGAGCAGTTCTTC. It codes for CASSSFGTSGRNEQFF.

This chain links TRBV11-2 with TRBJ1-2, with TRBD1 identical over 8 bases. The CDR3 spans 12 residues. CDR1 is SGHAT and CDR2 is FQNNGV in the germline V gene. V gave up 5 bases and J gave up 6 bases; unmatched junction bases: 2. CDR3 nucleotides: TGTGCCAGCAGCAGACAGGGGAATGGCTACACCTTC. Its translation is CASSRQGNGYTF.

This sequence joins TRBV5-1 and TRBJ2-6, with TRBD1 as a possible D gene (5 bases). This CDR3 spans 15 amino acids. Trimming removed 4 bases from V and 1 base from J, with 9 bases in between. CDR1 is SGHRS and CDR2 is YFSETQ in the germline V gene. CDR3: CASSLTGSGANVLTF. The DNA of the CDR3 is TGCGCCAGCAGCCTAACAGGATCTGGGGCCAACGTCCTGACTTTC.

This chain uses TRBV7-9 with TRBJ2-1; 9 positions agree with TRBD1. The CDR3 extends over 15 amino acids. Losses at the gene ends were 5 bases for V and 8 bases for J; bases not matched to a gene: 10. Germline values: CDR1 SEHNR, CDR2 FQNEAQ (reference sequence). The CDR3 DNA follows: TGTGCCAGCAGCCTAGTCACAGGGGGCGGGGATGAGCAGTTCTTC. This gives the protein CASSLVTGGGDEQFF.